This T cell receptor (beta chain) was recorded in a study of blood T cell repertoires in COVID-19. Study at large: The study drew acute and convalescent COVID-19 samples from the United States, Italy and Spain. The cDNA or gDNA used as material had been derived from T cells, B-cell-depleted T cells, or PBMCs.

CDR1 is SGDLS, CDR2 YYNGEE, per germline. V dropped 2 bases and J dropped 2; count of bases not matched to a gene: 3. The CDR3 covers 15 residues. The assay was immunoSEQ multiplex PCR, and TCRdb's table has in-frame clones only and misses some. The data hold tens of thousands of clones, with around 70% observed a single time. V usage is TRBV9 and J usage is TRBJ2-2; the match to TRBD1 covers 7 bases. The clonotype was recovered from a woman aged 70-85 years with acute or convalescent COVID-19. Sequenced material: peripheral blood. The CDR3 loop reads CASSVGQVNTGELFF. The DNA for the CDR3 is TGTGCCAGCAGCGTCGGACAGGTTAACACCGGGGAGCTGTTTTTT. The entire variable domain, with the rest obtained from reference TRBV9 and TRBJ2-2, is as follows: DSGVTQTPKHLITATGQRVTLRCSPRSGDLSVYWYQQSLDQGLQFLIQYYNGEERAKGNILERFSAQQFPDLHSELNLSSLELGDSALYFCASSVGQVNTGELFFGEGSRLTVL.